Here is one T cell receptor beta chain with its context. Those who participated ranged in age from about 18 to 89 years and resided in about two dozen US areas. Each participant's cohort was designated according to participant-reported clinical history. Participants classified as exposed had met a COVID-19 case within 2 weeks before study entry. As processed by the authors: Using reference gene primer amplification, nucleated cell counts were estimated. Sequencing used immunoSEQ multiplex PCR; TCRdb keeps in-frame clones, though not all of them. Clonal size and the V and J genes are those of that table, whereas D and trimming came from the DNA. The top ten clones hold 0.86% of a sample with a few hundred thousand clones, about 89% of them seen once. From germline, CDR1 is WSHSY and CDR2 SAAADI. Trimming left V 5 bases short and J 0 bases short, with 7 bases between. The CDR3 spans 13 residues. The record originates from a study of blood T cell repertoires in COVID-19.

The chain employs TRBV10-2 and TRBJ1-2; D is undetermined. The sample taken for sequencing was PBMCs or T cells enriched from blood (not recorded which). This clonotype was sampled from a woman aged 40 to 49 who had been exposed to COVID-19. CDR3 residues: CASSSTANYGYTF. The CDR3 DNA reads as TGCGCCAGCAGTTCTACAGCTAACTATGGCTACACCTTC.